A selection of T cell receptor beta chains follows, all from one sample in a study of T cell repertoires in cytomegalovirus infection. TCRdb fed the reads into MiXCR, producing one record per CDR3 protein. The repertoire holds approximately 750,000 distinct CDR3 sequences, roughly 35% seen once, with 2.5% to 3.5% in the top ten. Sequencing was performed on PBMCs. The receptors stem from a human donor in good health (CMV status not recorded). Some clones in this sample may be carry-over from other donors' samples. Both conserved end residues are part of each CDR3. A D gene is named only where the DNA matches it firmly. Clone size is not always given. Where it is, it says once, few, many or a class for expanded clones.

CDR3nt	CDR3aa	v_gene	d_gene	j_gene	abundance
TGTGCCAGCAGCCAAGTTAACCGGGTTCTTGGGGAGCAGTTCTTC	CASSQVNRVLGEQFF	TRBV14	.	TRBJ2-1	few
TGTGCCAGCAGTTTATGGACAGGGGGGCATGAGCAGTTCTTC	CASSLWTGGHEQFF	TRBV27	TRBD1	TRBJ2-1	many
TGTGCCAGCAGTTTATCGGCCCGGAATAATGAAAAACTGTTTTTT	CASSLSARNNEKLFF	TRBV28	.	TRBJ1-4	.
TGTGCCAGCAGCCTTAGCGGGGGGCGCAACAATGAGCAGTTCTTC	CASSLSGGRNNEQFF	TRBV11-2	TRBD2	TRBJ2-1	.
TGTGCCAGCAGCTTATTACCAGGGCCTAATCAGCCCCAGCATTTT	CASSLLPGPNQPQHF	TRBV7-2	.	TRBJ1-5	many
TGTGCCAGCAGTTTCGGCGGGGGGAGTAGAAATGAGCAGTTCTTC	CASSFGGGSRNEQFF	TRBV12-3/TRBV12-4	TRBD2	TRBJ2-1	.
TGTGCCAGTAGTGCCGAATATAATGAGCAGTTCTTC	CASSAEYNEQFF	TRBV19	.	TRBJ2-1	.
TGCAGTGCTATTGTGGGAGGGGCGAACGACGTTAATGAAAAACTGTTTTTT	CSAIVGGANDVNEKLFF	TRBV20-1	.	TRBJ1-4	.
TGTGCCAGCAGCTTTCGACCGCAGGGGGATAATGAAAAACTGTTTTTT	CASSFRPQGDNEKLFF	TRBV7-6	TRBD1	TRBJ1-4	few
TGTGCCAGAAGTGATAACAGATATAGCAATCAGCCCCAGCATTTT	CARSDNRYSNQPQHF	TRBV6-1	.	TRBJ1-5	.
TGTGCCAGCAGCTTTAAGCCAGGAAACTATGGCTACACCTTC	CASSFKPGNYGYTF	TRBV7-2	.	TRBJ1-2	many
TGTGCCAGCAGCAAAAGAGTCACCGGGGAGCTGTTTTTT	CASSKRVTGELFF	TRBV28	.	TRBJ2-2	few
TGTGCCATCAGTCCAGGGAGTCCGGGCAATCAGCCCCAGCATTTT	CAISPGSPGNQPQHF	TRBV10-3	.	TRBJ1-5	few
TGCAGTGCTAGAGACGTATGGAGCACAGATACGCAGTATTTT	CSARDVWSTDTQYF	TRBV20-1	.	TRBJ2-3	few
TGTGCCAGCAGCCCCCTTAGCGGGGGGGCCCACGAGCAGTACTTC	CASSPLSGGAHEQYF	TRBV7-2	TRBD2	TRBJ2-7	.
TGTGCCAGCAGCCTACGGACAGAGATATATGGCTACACCTTC	CASSLRTEIYGYTF	TRBV7-9	.	TRBJ1-2	.
TGCAGTGCCCCCGTAGCTGGCAACAGGAACACTGAAGCTTTCTTT	CSAPVAGNRNTEAFF	TRBV20-1	.	TRBJ1-1	.
TGTGCCAGCAGCCCACCGCGAGGGGACACCGTGTCCTACGAGCAGTACTTC	CASSPPRGDTVSYEQYF	TRBV7-9	.	TRBJ2-7	few
TGCAGTGCTAGTCGCGGGGCCGATGAGCAGTTCTTC	CSASRGADEQFF	TRBV20-1	.	TRBJ2-1	.
TGTGCCCACAGTGGGACTAGCGCCTTTCTAGGTGAGCAGTTCTTC	CAHSGTSAFLGEQFF	TRBV6-2/TRBV6-3	TRBD2	TRBJ2-1	.
TGTGCCAGCAGTGCGGGACAGCTCTACGAGCAGTACTTC	CASSAGQLYEQYF	TRBV28	.	TRBJ2-7	.
TGTGCCAGCAGCTACGGGACTAGCGGCCGCACAGATACGCAGTATTTT	CASSYGTSGRTDTQYF	TRBV9	TRBD2	TRBJ2-3	once
TGTGCCAGCAGTTACGGCAGCGGGGGCACAGATACGCAGTATTTT	CASSYGSGGTDTQYF	TRBV6-5	TRBD2	TRBJ2-3	.
TGCAGTGCCAGAGCTGAGCTGAGCTCCTACAATGAGCAGTTCTTC	CSARAELSSYNEQFF	TRBV20-1	.	TRBJ2-1	.
TGCGCCAGCAGCCAATCCCCCAGCGGGGGGGTGATACACCTTAGCAAGTACTTC	CASSQSPSGGVIHLSKYF	TRBV4-1	TRBD2	TRBJ2-4	few
TGTGCCAGCAGCCCCCGGGACGGTGGCTACCAGCAGTACTTC	CASSPRDGGYQQYF	TRBV7-2	.	TRBJ2-7	.
TGTGCCACCGGGGGACAGGCGAATTCACCCCTCCACTTT	CATGGQANSPLHF	TRBV19	TRBD1	TRBJ1-6	.
TGTGCCAGCAGTTTACAAAGCGGGAAGGGTGGGGCCAAAAACATTCAGTACTTC	CASSLQSGKGGAKNIQYF	TRBV12-3/TRBV12-4	TRBD2	TRBJ2-4	few
TGTGCCAGCAGCCCCGACAGTCGCTACGAGCAGTACTTC	CASSPDSRYEQYF	TRBV12-3/TRBV12-4	.	TRBJ2-7	.
TGTGCCAGCAGCTTAACAGGCTATGAGCAGTTCTTC	CASSLTGYEQFF	TRBV7-2	.	TRBJ2-1	many
TGTGCCAGCAGTGATCTGGGTCTAGAGGAGCAGTTCTTC	CASSDLGLEEQFF	TRBV6-1	.	TRBJ2-1	few
TGTTCCAGCAGCGCTCTAGCGGGAGAGCCAGATACGCAGTATTTT	CSSSALAGEPDTQYF	TRBV7-2	TRBD2	TRBJ2-3	.
TGTGCCAGTAGTAGGTCCGACAGGGGCCCCTACGAGCAGTACTTC	CASSRSDRGPYEQYF	TRBV19	TRBD1	TRBJ2-7	.
TGTGCCAGCGACAGGGTTGATAATTCACCCCTCCACTTT	CASDRVDNSPLHF	TRBV7-9	TRBD1	TRBJ1-6	few
TGTGCCAGCAGCCAATTGAACGGCCTAGCGGGGGGTGAGCAGTTCTTC	CASSQLNGLAGGEQFF	TRBV4-2	TRBD2	TRBJ2-1	.
TGTGCCAGCAGTTACTCGAGCTGGGCAGCCATCGCGGATGGCTACACCTTC	CASSYSSWAAIADGYTF	TRBV6-8	.	TRBJ1-2	.
TGTGCCAGCAGCTTGTTCCGGGCTTTCTTT	CASSLFRAFF	TRBV7-3	.	TRBJ1-1	many
TGCAGCGTTGAGGGCCAGGGGAGCTCCTACGAGCAGTACTTC	CSVEGQGSSYEQYF	TRBV29-1	.	TRBJ2-7	few
TGTGCCAGCAGCACTCCCGGGGTTGCGGAGACCCAGTACTTC	CASSTPGVAETQYF	TRBV28	.	TRBJ2-5	few
TGTGCCAGCAGCTGGACAGGGATAGCACCCCTCCACTTT	CASSWTGIAPLHF	TRBV28	TRBD1	TRBJ1-6	few
TGCAGCGTCCTAATGGGGGGAGTCTACAATGAGCAGTTCTTC	CSVLMGGVYNEQFF	TRBV29-1	.	TRBJ2-1	.
TGTGCCCGCAGTGAACTAGCGGGGTACAATGATCAGGTCTTC	CARSELAGYNDQVF	TRBV25-1	TRBD2	TRBJ2-1	.
TGCAGTGCTAGCCCTACTAGCGGAACTAGCACAGATACGCAGTATTTT	CSASPTSGTSTDTQYF	TRBV20-1	TRBD2	TRBJ2-3	.
TGTGCCAGCAGCTTAAGCGGGAGTGGGGGCATAGATACGCAGTATTTT	CASSLSGSGGIDTQYF	TRBV7-6	TRBD2	TRBJ2-3	once
TGCGCCAGCAGCCAAGTGGAGACACAGGACTTGAACACTGAAGCTTTCTTT	CASSQVETQDLNTEAFF	TRBV4-1	.	TRBJ1-1	.
TGTGCCAGCTCTCAACCGGGACTAGCGGGACATGAGCAGTTCTTC	CASSQPGLAGHEQFF	TRBV18	TRBD2	TRBJ2-1	.
TGTGCCAGCATGGTCTCAGGGGGAGGCACTGAAGCTTTCTTT	CASMVSGGGTEAFF	TRBV6-1	TRBD1	TRBJ1-1	.
TGTGCCAGCAGCTTAAGGTCCGGGGATAATTCACCCCTCCACTTT	CASSLRSGDNSPLHF	TRBV7-2	.	TRBJ1-6	many
TGTGCCAGCAGTAGACAGGGTGGGAATCAGCCCCAGCATTTT	CASSRQGGNQPQHF	TRBV6-5	TRBD1	TRBJ1-5	many
TGTGCCAGCAGTTTGGAACAGGGGGCTCGGAGGAACTATGGCTACACCTTC	CASSLEQGARRNYGYTF	TRBV28	TRBD1	TRBJ1-2	.
TGTGCCAGCAGTTTACTTAATCGGAGGGCTATCTTGACAGATACGCAGTATTTT	CASSLLNRRAILTDTQYF	TRBV27	.	TRBJ2-3	few
TGTGCCAGCAGCAGGGACAGCCTCTCTGGGGCCAACGTCCTGACTTTC	CASSRDSLSGANVLTF	TRBV7-3	TRBD1	TRBJ2-6	few
TGTGCCAGCAGTCCAGGGGGATACTATGGCTACACCTTC	CASSPGGYYGYTF	TRBV12-3/TRBV12-4	TRBD1	TRBJ1-2	.
TGTGCCAGCAGTTCACGCGGGCGGAATCAGCCCCAGCATTTT	CASSSRGRNQPQHF	TRBV6-1	.	TRBJ1-5	few